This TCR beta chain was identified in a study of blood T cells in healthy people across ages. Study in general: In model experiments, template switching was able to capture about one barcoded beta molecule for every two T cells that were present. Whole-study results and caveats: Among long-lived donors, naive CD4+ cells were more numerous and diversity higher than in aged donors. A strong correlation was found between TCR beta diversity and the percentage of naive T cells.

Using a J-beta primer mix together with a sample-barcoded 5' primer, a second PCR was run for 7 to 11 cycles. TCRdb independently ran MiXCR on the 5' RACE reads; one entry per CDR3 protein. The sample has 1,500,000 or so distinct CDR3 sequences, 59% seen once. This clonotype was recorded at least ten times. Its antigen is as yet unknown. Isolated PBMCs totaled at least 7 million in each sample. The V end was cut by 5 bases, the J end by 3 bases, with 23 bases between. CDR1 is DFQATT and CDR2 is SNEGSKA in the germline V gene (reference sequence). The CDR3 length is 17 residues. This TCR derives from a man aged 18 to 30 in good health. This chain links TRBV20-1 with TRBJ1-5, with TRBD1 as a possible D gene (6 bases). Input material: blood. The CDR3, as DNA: TGCAGTGCTTCACCCCAGGGCCGAGGGGGTGACAATCAGCCCCAGCATTTT. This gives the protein CSASPQGRGGDNQPQHF.